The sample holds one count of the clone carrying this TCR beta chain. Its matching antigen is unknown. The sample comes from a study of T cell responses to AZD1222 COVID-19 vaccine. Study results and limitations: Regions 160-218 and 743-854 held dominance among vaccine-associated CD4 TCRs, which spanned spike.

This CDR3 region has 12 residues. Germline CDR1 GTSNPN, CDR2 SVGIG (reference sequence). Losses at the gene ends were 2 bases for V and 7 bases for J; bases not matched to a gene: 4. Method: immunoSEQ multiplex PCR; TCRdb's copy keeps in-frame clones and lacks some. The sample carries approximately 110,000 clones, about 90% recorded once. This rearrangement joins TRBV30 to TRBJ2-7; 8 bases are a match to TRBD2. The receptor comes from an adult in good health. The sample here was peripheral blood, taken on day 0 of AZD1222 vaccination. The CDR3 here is CAWSRSGGEQYF. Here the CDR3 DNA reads TGTGCCTGGAGTCGCTCGGGGGGGGAGCAGTACTTC.